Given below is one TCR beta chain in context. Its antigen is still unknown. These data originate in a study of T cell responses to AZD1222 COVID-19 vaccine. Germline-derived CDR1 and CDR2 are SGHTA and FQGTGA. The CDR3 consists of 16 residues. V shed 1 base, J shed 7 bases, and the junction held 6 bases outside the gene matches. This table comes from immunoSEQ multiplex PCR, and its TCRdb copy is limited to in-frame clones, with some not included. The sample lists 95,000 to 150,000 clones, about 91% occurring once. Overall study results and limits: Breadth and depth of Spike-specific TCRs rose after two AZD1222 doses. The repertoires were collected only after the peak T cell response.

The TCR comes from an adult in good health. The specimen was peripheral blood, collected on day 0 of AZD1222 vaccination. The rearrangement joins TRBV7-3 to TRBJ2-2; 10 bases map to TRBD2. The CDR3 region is CASSLMPSGGNGELFF. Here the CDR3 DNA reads TGTGCCAGCAGCTTAATGCCTAGCGGGGGTAACGGGGAGCTGTTTTTT.